This TCR beta chain was retrieved from a study of shared clonotypes between healthy human individuals. Here immunoSEQ multiplex PCR was the method, and the copy in TCRdb shows in-frame clones only, minus some. Seen here are millions of clones, about 92% observed once, and the top ten hold under 2%. V gave up 1 base and J gave up 2 bases, with 6 bases separating them. Germline V CDR1 and CDR2: MGHRA, YSYEKL. The CDR3 extends over 13 amino acids. Naive CD8 populations comprised CD45RO-negative cells positively selected for CCR7, excluding terminally differentiated effector memory CD45RA+ cells. As for this clone: The sample carries other DNA sequences with the same CDR3.

This receptor was taken from a man younger than 30 in good health. Some clones in this sample may be carry-over from other donors' samples. The chain recombines TRBV4-1 with TRBJ2-7, with D unclear. Sequencing was performed on naive CD8+ T cells from PBMCs. The chain's CDR3 is CASSQGTPYEQYF. For the CDR3, the DNA is TGCGCCAGCAGCCAAGGTACTCCCTACGAGCAGTACTTC.